This T cell receptor beta chain was captured in a study of technical replicates of blood from a handful of donors. This table comes from immunoSEQ multiplex PCR, and its TCRdb copy is limited to in-frame clones, with some not included. The data contain some 70,000 clones, about 97% of them singletons. CDR1 is MNHNS, CDR2 SASEGT, per germline. V dropped 8 bases and J dropped 1 base, with 12 bases sitting between them. The CDR3 runs 13 residues. The clonotype originates from a human donor in good health. The sample was T cells isolated from PBMCs. The rearrangement uses TRBV6-1 and TRBJ2-7; the D is unclear. As DNA, the CDR3 is TGTGCCAGCGGGTGGCAGACTTCCTACGAGCAGTACTTC. This sequence encodes CASGWQTSYEQYF.